This is a list of T cell receptor beta chains from one sample in a study of vaccination and CD4 T cells after COVID-19. TCRdb recomputed calls from the PCR reads with MiXCR, one row per CDR3 protein. This table holds roughly 20,000 distinct CDR3 sequences, 40% to 55% found once. The antigens of these receptors remain unknown. The sample in question was CD4+ T cells from blood, cultured in vitro, obtained after SARS-CoV-2 vaccination. These receptors were taken from a human donor who had recovered from COVID-19. Each CDR3 is given with its conserved first and last residue. The D gene is left open where the match is weak. Expanded clones are given a class, and other clones once, few, many or no size at all.

size: -; D: TRBD1; J: TRBJ2-1; V: TRBV7-6; CDR3: CASSSSWDRGYNEQFF; DNA: TGTGCCAGCAGCTCAAGTTGGGACAGGGGCTACAATGAGCAGTTCTTC
size: -; D: -; J: TRBJ1-2; V: TRBV7-2; CDR3: CASSFPGAPNYGYTF; DNA: TGTGCCAGCAGCTTCCCGGGGGCGCCGAACTATGGCTACACCTTC
size: once; D: -; J: TRBJ2-5; V: TRBV6-2/TRBV6-3; CDR3: CASSYGPKRETQYF; DNA: TGTGCCAGCAGTTACGGGCCGAAGAGGGAGACCCAGTACTTC
size: -; D: TRBD1; J: TRBJ2-1; V: TRBV9; CDR3: CASSVRQGAGEQFF; DNA: TGTGCCAGCAGCGTGAGACAGGGGGCAGGCGAGCAGTTCTTC
size: -; D: TRBD1; J: TRBJ1-6; V: TRBV15; CDR3: CATSRDRDRVNSPLHF; DNA: TGTGCCACCAGCAGAGATCGGGACAGGGTAAATTCACCCCTCCACTTT
size: -; D: TRBD2; J: TRBJ2-7; V: TRBV20-1; CDR3: CSAQSGLAGVAYEQYF; DNA: TGCAGTGCCCAAAGCGGGCTGGCGGGAGTCGCCTACGAGCAGTACTTC
size: few; D: -; J: TRBJ1-2; V: TRBV6-5; CDR3: CASSYSGGVVHYGYTF; DNA: TGTGCCAGCAGTTACTCAGGGGGGGTAGTGCACTATGGCTACACCTTC
size: few; D: -; J: TRBJ1-2; V: TRBV7-3; CDR3: CASSPIRRGYGYTF; DNA: TGTGCCAGCAGCCCTATCCGCAGGGGCTATGGCTACACCTTC
size: -; D: TRBD1; J: TRBJ1-2; V: TRBV24-1; CDR3: CATSDPRGLSGYGYTF; DNA: TGTGCCACCAGTGATCCCAGGGGGCTGTCAGGCTATGGCTACACCTTC
size: -; D: -; J: TRBJ2-3; V: TRBV11-3; CDR3: CASGRGGDRRSDTQYF; DNA: TGTGCCAGCGGCCGCGGGGGGGACAGGCGTTCAGATACGCAGTATTTT
size: -; D: -; J: TRBJ1-3; V: TRBV6-2/TRBV6-3; CDR3: CASISTVGSGNTIYF; DNA: TGTGCCAGCATATCGACTGTTGGCTCTGGAAACACCATATATTTT
size: few; D: -; J: TRBJ2-7; V: TRBV10-3; CDR3: CAISDTSTYEQYF; DNA: TGTGCCATCAGTGACACATCGACCTACGAGCAGTACTTC
size: few; D: -; J: TRBJ2-5; V: TRBV6-5; CDR3: CASSYLDGQETQYF; DNA: TGTGCCAGCAGTTACCTGGACGGCCAAGAGACCCAGTACTTC
size: -; D: -; J: TRBJ1-1; V: TRBV5-4; CDR3: CASSLGPRKNTEAFF; DNA: TGTGCCAGCAGCTTGGGGCCAAGGAAGAACACTGAAGCTTTCTTT
size: -; D: TRBD1; J: TRBJ1-5; V: TRBV27; CDR3: CASSYRGGSNQPQHF; DNA: TGTGCCAGCAGTTACAGGGGAGGTAGCAATCAGCCCCAGCATTTT